The rows below give T cell receptor beta chains drawn from one sample of a study of preoperative IRX-2 immunotherapy in early breast cancer. The assay was immunoSEQ multiplex PCR, and TCRdb's table has in-frame clones only and misses some. The table records roughly 30,000 clones, roughly four fifths of them present only once. The material was lymph node tissue, obtained from a patient treated with IRX-2 immunotherapy. The receptors originated from a human donor with breast cancer. Both conserved end residues are trimmed from each CDR3. Each record gives: J gene, V gene, CDR3 protein.

TRBJ1-2 TRBV15 ATSRDLVTVRGREGYT
TRBJ2-2 TRBV30 AWSSGQGIPGELF
TRBJ2-7 TRBV28 ASLAGDYEQY
TRBJ2-7 TRBV28 ASSLPGLAYEQY
TRBJ2-7 TRBV19 ASSPTGFYEQY
TRBJ1-5 TRBV18 ASSGPHQPQH
TRBJ2-2 TRBV18 ASSPPVTLAGGATGELF
TRBJ2-7 TRBV18 ASSPVGAQVTYEQY
TRBJ2-3 TRBV28 ASSFSGEGDTQY
TRBJ2-7 TRBV15 ATSRYVRAGSYEQY
TRBJ1-5 TRBV11-3 ASSSTGPGDQPQH
TRBJ2-5 TRBV2 AERGGGGRTNKETQY
TRBJ1-1 TRBV19 ASSSLGTANTEAF
TRBJ1-1 TRBV29-1 SVKLADTEAF
TRBJ2-3 TRBV1 ASSQGDVYSTDTQY
TRBJ2-7 TRBV29-1 SVPPTGSPLYEQY
TRBJ1-2 TRBV28 ASRPRTGSYGYT
TRBJ1-5 TRBV15 ATSGRSGFNQPQH
TRBJ2-5 TRBV15 ATSHISRTAETQY
TRBJ2-7 TRBV19 ASSIQKGPYEQY
TRBJ2-1 TRBV1 ASSVGRAYNEQF
TRBJ1-4 TRBV7-8 ASSLESRRNEKLF
TRBJ2-4 TRBV29-1 SVAPGPKNIQY
TRBJ1-4 TRBV11-3 ASSLFGDRDEKLF
TRBJ2-5 TRBV2 ASSLIRTRDGETQY
TRBJ2-2 TRBV18 ASSLERTGWNTGELF
TRBJ2-7 TRBV9 ASSEHSYEQY
TRBJ1-3 TRBV11-3 ASSLLQGGNTIY
TRBJ2-1 TRBV25-1 ASSEGGRGYNEQF
TRBJ2-1 TRBV28 ASSSAGGSFDEQF
TRBJ2-5 TRBV29-1 SVDRTAVETQY
TRBJ2-7 TRBV19 ASSIDYSHEQY
TRBJ2-5 TRBV18 ASSPLLGPQETQY
TRBJ1-6 TRBV11-3 ASSFTGSDSPLH
TRBJ2-3 TRBV18 ASSPAGTSTDTQY
TRBJ2-5 TRBV5-1 ASSLVGPGQGGRETQY
TRBJ1-1 TRBV19 ASSTFRGGAEAF
TRBJ2-5 TRBV19 ASSIRGLAGPYQETQY